A single sample gave rise to the 21 T cell receptor beta chains below, sequenced in a study of T cell responses to AZD1222 COVID-19 vaccine. The protocol was immunoSEQ multiplex PCR, while the TCRdb copy is restricted to in-frame clones and leaves out a portion. The sample yields 70,000 or so clones, around four fifths seen once. Sequenced material: peripheral blood, taken on day 0 of AZD1222 vaccination. The receptors derive from an adult in good health.

V gene TRBV2 combines with J gene TRBJ2-1; 12 bases are shared with TRBD2. CDR3 length equals 15 residues. Germline V gives CDR1 SNHLY, CDR2 FYNNEI. The V gene end was trimmed by 6 bases and the J gene end by 4 bases; junction bases not matched to a gene: 4. The CDR3 protein is CASRPLAGGYNEQFF. CDR3 bases: TGTGCCAGCAGGCCACTAGCGGGGGGATACAATGAGCAGTTCTTC.

The chain couples TRBV5-1 to TRBJ2-5; 9 bases map to TRBD2. Losses at the gene ends were 0 bases for V and 1 base for J; bases not matched to a gene: 10. Looked up from germline, CDR1 is SGHRS and CDR2 is YFSETQ. The CDR3 has 18 residues. CDR3 in DNA: TGCGCCAGCAGCTTGGCCAGTTTTCGCGGGGGGGGCCAAGAGACCCAGTACTTC. As protein: CASSLASFRGGGQETQYF.

The J gene is TRBJ2-1, the V gene TRBV28; D uncertain. Trimming removed 2 bases from V and 8 bases from J, with 10 bases in between. The CDR3 has 13 amino acids. In germline, CDR1 is MDHEN, CDR2 SYDVKM. Here the CDR3 DNA reads TGTGCCAGCAGTTTAACACAGAGGCATGAGCAGTTCTTC. This translates into CASSLTQRHEQFF.

V usage is TRBV12-5 and J usage is TRBJ1-3; D remains ambiguous. V was clipped by 2 bases and J by 10 bases, with 12 bases between them. CDR3 length: 13 amino acids. Germline V gives CDR1 LGHNT, CDR2 FRNRAP. The CDR3 region has the DNA TGTGCTAGTGGTTTGTGGCCGACCGGGACCATATATTTT. The encoded protein is CASGLWPTGTIYF. The full variable domain, in which reference TRBV12-5 and TRBJ1-3 provide the parts outside the CDR3, is DARVTQTPRHKVTEMGQEVTMRCQPILGHNTVFWYRQTMMQGLELLAYFRNRAPLDDSGMPKDRFSAEMPDATLATLKIQPSEPRDSAVYFCASGLWPTGTIYFGEGSWLTVV.

The CDR3 loop is CASSPRGTHQETQYF. The CDR3 coding sequence is TGTGCCAGCAGCCCGAGAGGGACACATCAAGAGACCCAGTACTTC. The rearrangement joins TRBV3-1 (or the pseudogene TRBV3-2) to TRBJ2-5, with a tentative D call TRBD1 (6 bases). Between the trimmed V and J ends, which lost 4 bases and 2 bases, there was a span of 14 bases. Germline V gives CDR1 LGHDT, CDR2 YNNKEL (reference sequence). The CDR3 runs to 15 residues.

The gene calls are TRBV6-2 or TRBV6-3 and TRBJ1-5, with D possibly matching TRBD1 (6 bases). From germline, CDR1 is MNHEY and CDR2 SVGEGT. This CDR3 region has 14 residues. Deletions cut 2 bases from V and 1 base from J, with 6 bases between. This chain's CDR3 is CASSYQGSNQPQHF. The CDR3 DNA reads as TGTGCCAGCAGTTACCAGGGGAGCAATCAGCCCCAGCATTTT.

J is TRBJ1-4 and V is TRBV2, with a possible D match to TRBD1 (5 bases). This CDR3 is built from 12 residues. Looked up from germline, CDR1 is SNHLY and CDR2 is FYNNEI. The V and J ends lost 6 bases and 7 bases respectively, with 9 bases between them. The DNA of the CDR3 is TGTGCCAGCAGCGACAGTGTTGAAAAACTGTTTTTT. Its protein product is CASSDSVEKLFF.

The V call is TRBV6-6, the J call TRBJ2-1; 10 nucleotides match TRBD2. The CDR3 is 17 amino acids. The germline CDR1 and CDR2 sequences are MNHNY and SVGAGI (reference sequence). Losses at the gene ends were 5 bases for V and 0 bases for J; bases not matched to a gene: 7. The DNA of the CDR3 is TGTGCCAGCAGTCGGACTAGCGGCTTCGTCTCCTACAATGAGCAGTTCTTC. It encodes CASSRTSGFVSYNEQFF.

This chain links TRBV18 with TRBJ2-1; possibly TRBD2 for D (5 bases). The CDR3 extends over 15 amino acids. Germline CDR1 KGHSH, CDR2 LQKENI. Trimming stripped 0 bases from V and 0 bases from J, with 6 bases between. The CDR3 DNA sequence: TGTGCCAGCTCACCACCGGGGAGCTCCTACAATGAGCAGTTCTTC. Protein sequence: CASSPPGSSYNEQFF.

The V call is TRBV2, the J call TRBJ2-7; D is unclear. CDR1 and CDR2 (germline): SNHLY, FYNNEI. V lost 4 bases, J lost 3 bases, and 13 bases lay in between. The CDR3 length is 14 residues. In nucleotides, the CDR3 is TGTGCCAGCAGTGTTCAACACGGTGGCTACGAGCAGTACTTC. It encodes CASSVQHGGYEQYF.

The V and J genes are TRBV3-1 (or the pseudogene TRBV3-2) and TRBJ2-3; the D gene is possibly TRBD2 (6 bases). Germline V CDR1 and CDR2: LGHDT, YNNKEL (reference sequence). V was pared by 4 bases and J by 4 bases, with 12 bases between. This CDR3 has 14 amino acids. In DNA form, the CDR3 reads TGTGCCAGCAGCCCCGGGAGCGGCCCAGATACGCAGTATTTT. The encoded protein is CASSPGSGPDTQYF.

J is TRBJ1-1 and V is TRBV3-1 (or the pseudogene TRBV3-2); 8 nucleotides match TRBD1. Germline CDR1 LGHDT, CDR2 YNNKEL (reference sequence). The junction had 9 bases not matched to a gene; V was cut back by 1 base and J by 11 bases. The CDR3 totals 14 residues. The CDR3 DNA reads TGTGCCAGCAGCCAAGGGGGGCAGGGGGCTCAGGCTTTCTTT. It specifies CASSQGGQGAQAFF.

The chain combines TRBV3-1 (or the pseudogene TRBV3-2) with TRBJ1-6; no firm D call. CDR1 and CDR2 from the germline V gene are LGHDT and YNNKEL (reference sequence). V lost 2 bases and J lost 7, with 6 bases in between. The CDR3 extends over 13 amino acids. CDR3 nucleotides: TGTGCCAGCAGCCAACTGGGGAATTCACCCCTCCACTTT. This codes for CASSQLGNSPLHF.

The chain recombines TRBV7-6 with TRBJ1-1; TRBD1 matches 9 bases. The CDR3 consists of 15 residues. Per the germline V gene, CDR1 is SGHVS and CDR2 is FNYEAQ. J was trimmed by 4 bases and V by 1 base; bases with no gene match: 4. The CDR3 spells CASSLGQGDFTEAFF. CDR3 DNA sequence: TGTGCCAGCAGCTTAGGACAGGGGGATTTCACTGAAGCTTTCTTT.

CDR3 bases: TGTGCCTGGAGGGACCCCTGGGTCAGAACCTACGAGCAGTACTTC. It translates to CAWRDPWVRTYEQYF. This sequence joins TRBV30 and TRBJ2-7, with D hard to call. CDR1 and CDR2 (germline): GTSNPN, SVGIG (reference sequence). The CDR3 has 15 amino acids. V lost 3 bases, J lost 2 bases, and 17 bases lay in between.

This clone was seen a handful of times. The chain recombines TRBV27 with TRBJ2-1, with D unclear. This CDR3 has 12 residues. The V gene lost 5 bases and the J gene lost 7 bases, with 9 bases spanning the gap. CDR1 MNHEY and CDR2 SMNVEV come from the germline V gene (reference sequence). Here the CDR3 reads CASSPDSNEQFF. Written as DNA, the CDR3 is TGTGCCAGCAGTCCTGACTCTAATGAGCAGTTCTTC.

A few counts support this clone. The V call is TRBV5-1, the J call TRBJ2-1; tentatively, D is TRBD1 (5 bases). The CDR3 covers 15 residues. The V and J ends lost 0 bases and 7 bases respectively, with 14 bases between them. Looked up from germline, CDR1 is SGHRS and CDR2 is YFSETQ. CDR3 DNA: TGCGCCAGCAGCTTGGTGGCAGGGAAGGGGAATGAGCAGTTCTTC. This sequence encodes CASSLVAGKGNEQFF. The full variable domain, rest sourced from reference TRBV5-1 and TRBJ2-1, is KAGVTQTPRYLIKTRGQQVTLSCSPISGHRSVSWYQQTPGQGLQFLFEYFSETQRNKGNFPGRFSGRQFSNSRSEMNVSTLELGDSALYLCASSLVAGKGNEQFFGPGTRLTVL.

This clone is categorized as medium-sized. The chain uses TRBV29-1 and TRBJ2-2, with 10 bases matching TRBD1. The CDR3 consists of 14 residues. V lost 7 bases and J lost 2; bases outside the gene matches: 4. Germline CDR1 and CDR2: SQVTM and ANQGSEA. The CDR3 region has the DNA TGCAGCGGTGGACAGGGGGTAAACACCGGGGAGCTGTTTTTT. This codes for CSGGQGVNTGELFF.

V usage is TRBV7-9 and J usage is TRBJ2-4, with D perhaps matching TRBD1 (6 bases). The CDR3 contains 17 residues. Trimming left V 5 bases short and J 1 base short, with 18 bases between. CDR1 and CDR2 from the germline V gene are SEHNR and FQNEAQ (reference sequence). CDR3 nucleotide sequence: TGTGCCAGCAGCCCCAAACCGGGACACTCTGCCAAAAACATTCAGTACTTC. Protein product: CASSPKPGHSAKNIQYF.

The sample holds a few counts of this clone. This chain links TRBV9 with TRBJ2-1, with 10 bases identical to TRBD2. The CDR3 consists of 16 residues. The junction had 10 bases not matched to a gene; V was cut back by 3 bases and J by 7 bases. Germline CDR1 is SGDLS and CDR2 is YYNGEE. The CDR3 loop is CASSARLAGLSNEQFF. The DNA of the CDR3 is TGTGCCAGCAGCGCCCGACTAGCGGGCCTATCTAATGAGCAGTTCTTC.

CDR3 sequence reads: CASSLGGSTGELFF. The CDR3 bases are TGTGCCAGCAGCTTAGGTGGAAGCACCGGGGAGCTGTTTTTT. The rearrangement uses TRBV7-3 and TRBJ2-2; D remains ambiguous. Deletions cut 2 bases from V and 4 bases from J, with 8 bases between. CDR1 and CDR2 from the germline V gene are SGHTA and FQGTGA. This CDR3 contains 14 residues.